The 27 T cell receptor beta chains presented below share a single source sample, sequenced in a study of PD-L1 blockade in urothelial cancer. Assay used: immunoSEQ multiplex PCR; TCRdb lists only in-frame clones, some missing. The sample yields approximately 39,000 clones, around four fifths seen once. Sample time point: pretreatment peripheral blood. Sequences were derived from PBMCs, sampled around atezolizumab (anti-PD-L1) treatment. Source of these receptors: an elderly man with urothelial cancer.

This clone was detected once. This chain connects TRBV23-1 to TRBJ2-7; no reliable D call. TRBV23-1 carries the ORF label, with uncertain function. The V end lost 2 bases, the J end lost 6 bases, and 5 bases lay between the germline ends. CDR3 length equals 11 residues. The CDR3: CASSQVFEQYF. The CDR3 DNA sequence: TGCGCCAGCAGTCAAGTATTCGAGCAGTACTTC.

CDR3 DNA sequence: TGTGCCAGCAGCTTGCGAACAGGGAGCGGGGTATGGGAAAAACTGTTTTTT. It is translated as CASSLRTGSGVWEKLFF. The V gene is TRBV5-6, the J gene TRBJ1-4, with D perhaps matching TRBD1 (6 bases). Germline V gene sequence: CDR1 SGHDT, CDR2 YYEEEE. The V and J ends lost 1 base and 8 bases respectively, with 21 bases between them. The CDR3 is 17 amino acids.

The chain has TRBV7-2 and TRBJ2-6, with D unclear. CDR1 is SGHTA, CDR2 FQGNSA, per germline. V gave up 1 base and J gave up 4 bases, with 11 bases separating them. The CDR3 runs 16 residues. The CDR3 here is CASSLGAARGANVLTF. In DNA form, the CDR3 reads TGTGCCAGCAGCTTAGGTGCAGCCAGGGGGGCCAACGTCCTGACTTTC.

The chain couples TRBV4-1 to TRBJ2-7; 7 bases match TRBD2. The junction had 6 bases not matched to a gene; V was cut back by 1 base and J by 3 bases. Germline lookup yields CDR1 MGHRA and CDR2 YSYEKL. The CDR3 covers 15 residues. In nucleotides, the CDR3 is TGCGCCAGCAGCCAAGCTCCGACTAGCAGCTACGAGCAGTACTTC. Its translation is CASSQAPTSSYEQYF.

V gene TRBV27 combines with J gene TRBJ1-5; D might be TRBD1 (5 bases). Deletions cut 4 bases from V and 2 bases from J, with 15 bases between. The CDR3 is made up of 16 amino acids. Germline lookup yields CDR1 MNHEY and CDR2 SMNVEV (reference sequence). The DNA for the CDR3 is TGTGCCAGCAGTTATCAGGGAAAAAAGGGCAATCAGCCCCAGCATTTT. Its protein product is CASSYQGKKGNQPQHF.

The sample holds a few counts of this clone. The chain employs TRBV7-2 and TRBJ1-2; D not resolved. Germline values: CDR1 SGHTA, CDR2 FQGNSA. The CDR3 covers 14 residues. The V and J ends lost 0 bases and 0 bases respectively, with 5 bases between them. CDR3 residues: CASSLAPANYGYTF. CDR3 DNA sequence: TGTGCCAGCAGCTTAGCCCCAGCTAACTATGGCTACACCTTC.

The V gene is TRBV7-2, the J gene TRBJ2-2; D is possibly TRBD2 (5 bases). There are 15 residues in the CDR3. V lost 1 base and J lost 5, with 11 bases in between. The germline V gene has CDR1 SGHTA and CDR2 FQGNSA. For the CDR3, the DNA is TGTGCCAGCAGCTTAGAGGCTAGCCGGACCGGGGAGCTGTTTTTT. Protein product: CASSLEASRTGELFF.

The chain recombines TRBV19 with TRBJ1-2; TRBD1 matches 8 bases. Trimming removed 3 bases from V and 8 bases from J; junction bases left unmatched: 11. The CDR3 contains 15 residues. Germline CDR1 reads LNHDA; CDR2 reads SQIVND (reference sequence). CDR3 sequence: CASSIAGGDSGGYTF. The CDR3 DNA reads as TGTGCCAGTAGTATTGCAGGGGGCGATTCAGGAGGCTACACCTTC.

This rearrangement joins TRBV6-5 to TRBJ2-6; weak D call: TRBD2 (5 bases). Trimming took off 4 bases at V and 4 bases at J, with 11 bases between the two ends. Germline lookup yields CDR1 MNHEY and CDR2 SVGAGI. This CDR3 is 15 amino acids long. In DNA, the CDR3 is TGTGCCAGCAGTTCTCGGGGTTCCGGGGCCAACGTCCTGACTTTC. Translation gives CASSSRGSGANVLTF.

This chain uses TRBV4-1 with TRBJ2-3; 7 bases match TRBD1. V gave up 5 bases and J gave up 0 bases; unmatched junction bases: 5. Germline CDR1 MGHRA, CDR2 YSYEKL. This CDR3 is 15 amino acids long. The CDR3 protein is CASSIQGFSTDTQYF. For the CDR3, the DNA is TGCGCCAGCAGCATACAGGGGTTTAGCACAGATACGCAGTATTTT.

The CDR3, as DNA: TGCGCCAGCAGCCAATTAGGGACTAGCGGGAGTGAGCAGTACTTC. It codes for CASSQLGTSGSEQYF. The chain couples TRBV4-1 to TRBJ2-7; 14 nucleotides align to TRBD2. The CDR3 totals 15 residues. The V and J ends lost 2 bases and 7 bases, in that order; junction bases with no gene match: 4. Germline V gene sequence: CDR1 MGHRA, CDR2 YSYEKL.

This chain joins TRBV7-8 and TRBJ1-4, with 8 nucleotides matching TRBD1. The CDR3 spans 15 residues. Germline V lookup: CDR1 SGHVS, CDR2 FQNEAQ. J lost 6 bases, V lost 5 bases, and 8 bases had no gene match. The CDR3 here is CASSSGQGGHEKLFF. CDR3 coding DNA: TGTGCCAGCAGCAGCGGACAGGGCGGGCATGAAAAACTGTTTTTT.

The count of this clone is one. The rearrangement links TRBV25-1 to TRBJ2-5; a possible D gene is TRBD2 (5 bases). Germline V gives CDR1 MGHDK, CDR2 SYGVNS. The length of the CDR3 is 17 residues. Trimming left V 8 bases short and J 3 bases short, with 25 bases between. This chain's CDR3 is CASPVQIGPRREETQYF. CDR3 bases: TGTGCCAGCCCTGTCCAAATCGGGCCTAGGCGGGAAGAGACCCAGTACTTC.

This clone was observed a single time. The chain employs TRBV6-6 and TRBJ2-3, with a tentative D call TRBD1 (6 bases). Trimming took off 5 bases at V and 0 bases at J, with 12 bases between the two ends. Germline lookup yields CDR1 MNHNY and CDR2 SVGAGI (reference sequence). This CDR3 region has 15 residues. In nucleotides, the CDR3 is TGTGCCAGCAGTCGACAGGAGACTAGCACAGATACGCAGTATTTT. It yields the protein CASSRQETSTDTQYF.

V and J are TRBV18 and TRBJ1-3; 9 bases are shared with TRBD1. The V gene's germline CDR1 is KGHSH and CDR2 LQKENI. After removal of 3 bases from V and 4 bases from J, the junction contained 7 bases not matched to a gene. The CDR3 length is 16 residues. CDR3 nucleotide sequence: TGTGCCAGCTCACCGGCCGGGACAGGGACAGGAAACACCATATATTTT. Translation: CASSPAGTGTGNTIYF.

The chain joins TRBV5-1 to TRBJ2-1; weak D call: TRBD2 (6 bases). Looked up from germline, CDR1 is SGHRS and CDR2 is YFSETQ. The CDR3 runs to 14 residues. The V end lost 4 bases, the J end lost 3 bases, and 11 bases lay between the germline ends. The CDR3 is CASSGRTNYNEQFF. For the CDR3, the DNA is TGCGCCAGCAGCGGGAGGACCAACTACAATGAGCAGTTCTTC.

The DNA for the CDR3 is TGTGCCAGCAGTTACTCGTCCCCCCGGGATGAGCAGTTCTTC. Translation gives CASSYSSPRDEQFF. The J gene is TRBJ2-1, the V gene TRBV6-6; D remains unclear. Germline V lookup: CDR1 MNHNY, CDR2 SVGAGI (reference sequence). V lost 0 bases and J lost 8, with 11 bases in between. This CDR3 has 14 amino acids.

J is TRBJ2-1 and V is TRBV27; TRBD2 matches at 9 bases. The CDR3 totals 17 residues. The ends lost 0 bases at V and 8 bases at J; junction bases unmatched: 11. CDR1 is MNHEY, CDR2 SMNVEV, per germline (reference sequence). The CDR3 region has the DNA TGTGCCAGCAGTTTATCGGCGCTTTCCGGGACTAGCTATGAGCAGTTCTTC. It specifies CASSLSALSGTSYEQFF.

This chain uses TRBV5-4 with TRBJ2-2; 7 nucleotides agree with TRBD1. Germline trimming cut 4 bases from V and 0 bases from J; bases unmatched to any gene: 6. The CDR3 loop spans 16 amino acids. CDR1 is SGHNT, CDR2 YYREEE, per germline (reference sequence). The CDR3 nucleotides are TGTGCCAGCAGCGCGAACAGGGGTACGAACACCGGGGAGCTGTTTTTT. It specifies CASSANRGTNTGELFF.

V and J are TRBV28 and TRBJ2-7; 12 positions agree with TRBD2. J gave up 4 bases and V 8 bases, and 9 bases lay outside the gene matches. This CDR3 has 15 amino acids. CDR1 is MDHEN and CDR2 is SYDVKM in the germline V gene. Written as DNA, the CDR3 is TGTGCCAGCGGGCTAGCGGGAGGGCCTGGATACGAGCAGTACTTC. Protein: CASGLAGGPGYEQYF. Based on the CDR3 plus reference TRBV28 and TRBJ2-7, the full variable domain is DVKVTQSSRYLVKRTGEKVFLECVQDMDHENMFWYRQDPGLGLRLIYFSYDVKMKEKGDIPEGYSVSREKKERFSLILESASTNQTSMYLCASGLAGGPGYEQYFGPGTRLTVT.

The chain couples TRBV27 to TRBJ2-3; the match to TRBD2 covers 7 bases. Looked up from germline, CDR1 is MNHEY and CDR2 is SMNVEV (reference sequence). CDR3 length equals 15 residues. The V and J ends lost 4 bases and 1 base, in that order; junction bases with no gene match: 5. The CDR3 DNA is TGTGCCAGCAGTTCCCAACGGGGGGGCACAGATACGCAGTATTTT. Translated: CASSSQRGGTDTQYF.

This rearrangement joins TRBV6-1 to TRBJ2-1; the D gene is possibly TRBD2 (6 bases). The CDR3 has 13 residues. The V end lost 8 bases, the J end lost 7 bases, and 15 bases lay between the germline ends. Germline loops: CDR1 MNHNS, CDR2 SASEGT. Written as DNA, the CDR3 is TGTGCCAGCCTTCGGGCGGGGTTGAATGAGCAGTTCTTC. This encodes CASLRAGLNEQFF.

Written as DNA, the CDR3 is TGTGCCAGTAGACCGACAGGGTACTACAATGAGCAGTTCTTC. This codes for CASRPTGYYNEQFF. This rearrangement joins TRBV19 to TRBJ2-1, with 7 nucleotides matching TRBD1. The CDR3 loop spans 14 amino acids. Trimming took 6 bases from V and 3 from J; bases not matched to a gene: 5. CDR1 and CDR2 (germline): LNHDA, SQIVND (reference sequence).

The rearrangement links TRBV5-1 to TRBJ2-1; 9 nucleotides align to TRBD2. The V gene's germline CDR1 is SGHRS and CDR2 YFSETQ. The CDR3 is 14 residues long. Trimming cost V 4 bases and J 4 bases; bases outside gene matches: 3. The DNA of the CDR3 is TGCGCCAGCAGCACGACTAGCGGTTACAATGAGCAGTTCTTC. This encodes CASSTTSGYNEQFF. Filled out from reference TRBV5-1 and TRBJ2-1, the complete variable domain reads KAGVTQTPRYLIKTRGQQVTLSCSPISGHRSVSWYQQTPGQGLQFLFEYFSETQRNKGNFPGRFSGRQFSNSRSEMNVSTLELGDSALYLCASSTTSGYNEQFFGPGTRLTVL.

The V gene is TRBV5-1, the J gene TRBJ2-7, with no clear D. V gave up 0 bases and J gave up 6 bases, with 13 bases separating them. The CDR3 sequence is 14 residues long. Germline V lookup: CDR1 SGHRS, CDR2 YFSETQ. The CDR3 region is CASSLGHGLGEQYF. The CDR3 bases are TGCGCCAGCAGCTTGGGGCATGGGCTGGGCGAGCAGTACTTC.

This sequence joins TRBV10-2 and TRBJ2-1; the D is unclear. The V end lost 6 bases, the J end lost 3 bases, and 12 bases lay between the germline ends. CDR3 length equals 14 residues. Germline assignment: CDR1 WSHSY and CDR2 SAAADI. The CDR3 nucleotides are TGCGCCAGCAGGAGGCGAGGAAACTACAATGAGCAGTTCTTC. Residues: CASRRRGNYNEQFF.

This clone appeared a single time. The chain uses TRBV7-2 and TRBJ1-1, with unresolved D. This CDR3 comprises 12 residues. Germline CDR1 and CDR2: SGHTA and FQGNSA. Trimming removed 1 base from V and 10 bases from J, with 10 bases in between. CDR3 sequence reads: CASSLEVGGAFF. The CDR3 DNA sequence: TGTGCCAGCAGCTTAGAAGTCGGTGGAGCTTTCTTT. Together with reference TRBV7-2 and TRBJ1-1, the CDR3 gives the full variable domain: GAGVSQSPSNKVTEKGKDVELRCDPISGHTALYWYRQSLGQGLEFLIYFQGNSAPDKSGLPSDRFSAERTGGSVSTLTIQRTQQEDSAVYLCASSLEVGGAFFGQGTRLTVV.